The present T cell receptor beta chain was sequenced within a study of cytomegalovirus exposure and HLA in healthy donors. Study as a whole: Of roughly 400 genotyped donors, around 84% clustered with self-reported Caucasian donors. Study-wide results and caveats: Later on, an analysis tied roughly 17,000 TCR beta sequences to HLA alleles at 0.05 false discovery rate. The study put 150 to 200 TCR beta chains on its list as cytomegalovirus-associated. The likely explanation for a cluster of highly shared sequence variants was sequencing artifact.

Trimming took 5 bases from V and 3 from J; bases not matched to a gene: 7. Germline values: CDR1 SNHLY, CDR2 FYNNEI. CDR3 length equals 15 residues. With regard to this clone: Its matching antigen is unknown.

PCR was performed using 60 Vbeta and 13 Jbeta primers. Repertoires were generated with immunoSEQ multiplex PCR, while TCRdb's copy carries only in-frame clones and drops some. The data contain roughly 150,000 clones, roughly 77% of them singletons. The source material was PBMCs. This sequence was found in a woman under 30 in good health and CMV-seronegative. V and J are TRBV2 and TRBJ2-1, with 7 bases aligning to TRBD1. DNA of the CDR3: TGTGCCAGCAGTACCCGACAGGGCCTCTACAATGAGCAGTTCTTC. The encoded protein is CASSTRQGLYNEQFF. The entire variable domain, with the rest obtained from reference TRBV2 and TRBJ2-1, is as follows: EPEVTQTPSHQVTQMGQEVILRCVPISNHLYFYWYRQILGQKVEFLVSFYNNEISEKSEIFDDQFSVERPDGSNFTLKIRSTKLEDSAMYFCASSTRQGLYNEQFFGPGTRLTVL.